This record looks at one TCR beta chain sequence and its context. Trimming removed 6 bases from V and 0 bases from J, with 17 bases in between. From germline, CDR1 is SGHTA and CDR2 FQGNSA. This CDR3 has 16 residues. This sample was taken from a study of technical replicates of blood from a few donors. TCRdb's copy holds only in-frame clones and misses some; the assay was immunoSEQ multiplex PCR. The sample has around 100,000 clones; roughly 94% are singletons. The chain couples TRBV7-2 to TRBJ2-5; D perhaps matches TRBD2 (7 bases). Sequencing input: T cells isolated from PBMCs. The receptor was isolated from a human donor in good health. The CDR3 loop is CASRELGGAYQETQYF. In nucleotides, the CDR3 is TGTGCCAGCAGGGAACTGGGGGGGGCGTACCAAGAGACCCAGTACTTC. Supplemented by reference TRBV7-2 and TRBJ2-5, the full variable domain reads GAGVSQSPSNKVTEKGKDVELRCDPISGHTALYWYRQSLGQGLEFLIYFQGNSAPDKSGLPSDRFSAERTGGSVSTLTIQRTQQEDSAVYLCASRELGGAYQETQYFGPGTRLLVL.